This paragraph reports one T cell receptor beta chain. Its antigen is undetermined. Per germline, CDR1 SEHNR and CDR2 FQNEAQ (reference sequence). Trimming removed 0 bases at V and 8 bases at J, with 13 bases between. This CDR3 is 14 amino acids long. This record comes from a study of T cell responses to AZD1222 COVID-19 vaccine. The study, taken as a whole, reports: Most donors were white British, females outnumbered males, and clonal diversity was possibly underestimated. Researchers took repertoire samples only after the peak T cell response had come. Two doses of AZD1222 preceded a rise in Spike-specific TCR breadth and depth.

The assay was immunoSEQ multiplex PCR, and TCRdb's table has in-frame clones only and misses some. The sample holds roughly 50,000 clones; around 85% are singletons and the top ten take approximately 7%. The receptor's source is an adult who received the AZD1222 COVID-19 vaccine. This sequence joins TRBV7-9 and TRBJ1-2, with D possibly TRBD1 on 6 matching bases. The specimen comprised peripheral blood, sampled 28 days after the second AZD1222 dose. The CDR3 loop is CASSLAGGPEGYTF. CDR3 bases: TGTGCCAGCAGCTTAGCAGGGGGGCCAGAAGGCTACACCTTC.